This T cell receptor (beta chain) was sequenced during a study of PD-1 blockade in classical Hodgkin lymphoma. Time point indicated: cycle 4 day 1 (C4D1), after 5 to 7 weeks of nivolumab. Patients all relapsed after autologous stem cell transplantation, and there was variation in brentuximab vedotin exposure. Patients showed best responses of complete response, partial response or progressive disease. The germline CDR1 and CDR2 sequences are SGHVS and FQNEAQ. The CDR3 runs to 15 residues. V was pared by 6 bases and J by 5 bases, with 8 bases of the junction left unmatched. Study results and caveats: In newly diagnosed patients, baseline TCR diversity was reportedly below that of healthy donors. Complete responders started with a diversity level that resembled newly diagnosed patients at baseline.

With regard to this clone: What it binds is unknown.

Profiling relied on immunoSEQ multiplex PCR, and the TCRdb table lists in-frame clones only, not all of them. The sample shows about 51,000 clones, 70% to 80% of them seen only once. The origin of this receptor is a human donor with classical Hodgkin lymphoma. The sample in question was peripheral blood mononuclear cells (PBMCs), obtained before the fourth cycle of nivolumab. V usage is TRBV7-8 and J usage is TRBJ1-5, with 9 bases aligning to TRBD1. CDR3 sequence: CASSDIRDRDQPQHF. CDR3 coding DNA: TGTGCCAGCAGTGACATTCGGGACAGGGATCAGCCCCAGCATTTT.